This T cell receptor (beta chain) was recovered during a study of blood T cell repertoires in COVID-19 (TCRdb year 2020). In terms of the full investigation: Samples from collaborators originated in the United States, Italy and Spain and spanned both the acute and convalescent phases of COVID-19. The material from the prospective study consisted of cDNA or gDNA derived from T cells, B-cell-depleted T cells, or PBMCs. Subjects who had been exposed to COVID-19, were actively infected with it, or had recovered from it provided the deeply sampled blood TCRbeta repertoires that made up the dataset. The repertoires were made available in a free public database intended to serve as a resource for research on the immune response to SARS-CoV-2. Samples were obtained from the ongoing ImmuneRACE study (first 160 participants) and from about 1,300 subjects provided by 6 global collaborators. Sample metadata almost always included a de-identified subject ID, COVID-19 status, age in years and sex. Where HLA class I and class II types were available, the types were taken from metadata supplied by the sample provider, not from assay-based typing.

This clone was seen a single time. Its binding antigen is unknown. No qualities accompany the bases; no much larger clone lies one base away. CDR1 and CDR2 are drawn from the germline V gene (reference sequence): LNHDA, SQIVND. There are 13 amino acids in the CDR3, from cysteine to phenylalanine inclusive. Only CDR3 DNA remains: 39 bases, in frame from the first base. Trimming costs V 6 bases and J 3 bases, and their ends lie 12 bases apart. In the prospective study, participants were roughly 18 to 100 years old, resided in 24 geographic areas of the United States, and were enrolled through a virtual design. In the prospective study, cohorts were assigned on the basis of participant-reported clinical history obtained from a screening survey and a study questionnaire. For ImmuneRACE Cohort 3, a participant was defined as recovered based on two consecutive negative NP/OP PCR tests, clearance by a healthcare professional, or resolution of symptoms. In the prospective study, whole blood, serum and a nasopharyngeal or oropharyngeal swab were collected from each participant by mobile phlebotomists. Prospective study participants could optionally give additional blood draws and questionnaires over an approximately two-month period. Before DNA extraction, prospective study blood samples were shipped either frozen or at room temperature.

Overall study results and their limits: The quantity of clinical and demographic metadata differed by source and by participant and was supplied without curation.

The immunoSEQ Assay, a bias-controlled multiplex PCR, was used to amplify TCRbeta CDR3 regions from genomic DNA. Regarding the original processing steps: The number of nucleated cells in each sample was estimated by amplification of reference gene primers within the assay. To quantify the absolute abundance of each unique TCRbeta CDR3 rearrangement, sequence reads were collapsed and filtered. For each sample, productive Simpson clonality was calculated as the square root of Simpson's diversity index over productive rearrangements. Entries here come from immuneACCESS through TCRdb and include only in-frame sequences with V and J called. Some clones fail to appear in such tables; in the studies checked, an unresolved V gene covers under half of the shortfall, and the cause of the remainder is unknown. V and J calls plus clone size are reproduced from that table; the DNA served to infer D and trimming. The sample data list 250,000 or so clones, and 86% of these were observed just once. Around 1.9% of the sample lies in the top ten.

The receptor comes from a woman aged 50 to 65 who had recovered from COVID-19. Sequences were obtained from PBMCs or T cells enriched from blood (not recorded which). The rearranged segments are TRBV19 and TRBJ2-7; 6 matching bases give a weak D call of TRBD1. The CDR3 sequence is CASSNPQGYEQYF. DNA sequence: TGTGCCAGTAGCAACCCACAGGGCTACGAGCAGTACTTC.